The 3 T cell receptor beta chains below all came from one sample that was sequenced in a study of cytomegalovirus exposure and HLA in healthy donors. PCR employed 60 Vbeta and 13 Jbeta primers. Produced via immunoSEQ multiplex PCR; TCRdb's table is partial and in-frame only. The sample has 180,000 or so clones; roughly four fifths are singletons. Sequencing was performed on PBMCs. The receptors come from a male donor in good health and CMV-seronegative.

This clone was observed a single time. The chain employs TRBV10-3 and TRBJ2-7; weak D call: TRBD1 (6 bases). CDR1 and CDR2 from the germline V gene are ENHRY and SYGVKD. This CDR3 region has 14 residues. With 5 bases removed from V and 4 bases from J, the gap between germline ends came to 15 bases. CDR3 amino acids: CAISSGQSTYEQYF. CDR3 DNA sequence: TGTGCCATCAGTTCCGGACAGTCTACGTACGAGCAGTACTTC.

In its sample, this clone was seen a few times. The chain links TRBV9 to TRBJ2-3, with 7 bases that match TRBD2. From germline, CDR1 is SGDLS and CDR2 YYNGEE. The CDR3 totals 17 residues. With 0 bases clipped from V and 2 bases from J, the junction kept 9 bases outside the gene matches. CDR3 in DNA: TGTGCCAGCAGCGTAGCTAGCGGCAACCCTTCCACAGATACGCAGTATTTT. It codes for CASSVASGNPSTDTQYF.

V usage is TRBV29-1 and J usage is TRBJ1-2; 11 nucleotides agree with TRBD1. The germline V gene has CDR1 SQVTM and CDR2 ANQGSEA. The CDR3 length is 12 residues. V was pared by 4 bases and J by 8 bases, with 3 bases of the junction left unmatched. The DNA for the CDR3 is TGCAGCGTTGCGGACAGGGGGCAAGGCTACACCTTC. Translation gives CSVADRGQGYTF.